This TCR beta chain appears in the sequencing data of a study of PD-L1 blockade in urothelial cancer. Assay used: immunoSEQ multiplex PCR; TCRdb lists only in-frame clones, some missing. The sample shows tens of thousands of clones, 85% to 90% of them seen only once. This clonotype originated in a man over 45 with urothelial cancer. This sample comprised PBMCs, obtained around atezolizumab (anti-PD-L1) treatment.

DNA of the CDR3: TGTGCCAGCAGCTTATGGAGTACTAGCACAGATACGCAGTATTTT. Translating it yields CASSLWSTSTDTQYF. This chain joins TRBV7-3 and TRBJ2-3; D is unclear. The CDR3 runs 15 residues. V was cut by 2 bases and J by 0 bases, with 9 bases left in between. CDR1 and CDR2 from the germline V gene are SGHTA and FQGTGA.